This paragraph reports one T cell receptor beta chain. The sample carries other DNA sequences with the same CDR3. This entry is derived from a study of CD8+ T cells in alopecia areata. Sequencing used cDNA as its template, made by extracting RNA and reverse transcribing it. Some clones are missing from TCRdb's copy, which holds only in-frame ones; the method was immunoSEQ multiplex PCR. The profile shows under 150,000 clones, approximately 51% of them singletons. Treatment described: oral pan-JAK inhibitor, 5-10 mg twice daily. Germline CDR1 reads SNHLY; CDR2 reads FYNNEI. V lost 6 bases and J 1 base, leaving 9 bases between the germline ends. CDR3 size: 13 residues.

The chain is built from TRBV2 and TRBJ1-1; TRBD1 is a possible D gene (6 bases). The sequence derives from a human donor with alopecia areata. Material: CD4+ T cells sorted from blood, obtained at week 24, from a patient treated with tofacitinib. CDR3 coding DNA: TGTGCCAGCAGCGAACAGGGGAACACTGAAGCTTTCTTT. Its translation: CASSEQGNTEAFF.